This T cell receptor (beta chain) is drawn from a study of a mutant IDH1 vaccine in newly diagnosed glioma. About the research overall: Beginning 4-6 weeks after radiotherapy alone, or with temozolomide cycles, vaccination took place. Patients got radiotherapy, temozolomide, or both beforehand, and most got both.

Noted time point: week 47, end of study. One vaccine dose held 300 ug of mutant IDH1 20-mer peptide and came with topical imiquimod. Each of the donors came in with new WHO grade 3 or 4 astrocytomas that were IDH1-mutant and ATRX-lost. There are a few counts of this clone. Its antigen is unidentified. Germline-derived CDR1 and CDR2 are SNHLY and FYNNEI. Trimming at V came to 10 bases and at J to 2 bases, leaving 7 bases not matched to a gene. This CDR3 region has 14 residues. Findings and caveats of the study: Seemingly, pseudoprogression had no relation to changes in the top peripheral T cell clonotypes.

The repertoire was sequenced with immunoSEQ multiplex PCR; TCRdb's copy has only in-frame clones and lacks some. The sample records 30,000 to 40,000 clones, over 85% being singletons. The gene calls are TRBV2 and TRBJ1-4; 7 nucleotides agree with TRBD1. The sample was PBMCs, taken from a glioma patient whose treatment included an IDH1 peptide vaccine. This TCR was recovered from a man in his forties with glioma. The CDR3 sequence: CATQGIRTNEKLFF. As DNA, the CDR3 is TGTGCCACACAGGGGATACGGACTAATGAAAAACTGTTTTTT.